These 14 T cell receptor beta chains were all obtained from the same sample, sequenced in a study of beta chain features in type 1 diabetes. Broader study findings: Shortening of TCRB CDR3s, moderate but significant, appeared in all four CD4+ subsets of Type 1 diabetes patients.

TCRB transcripts that were expressed got sequenced, as all of the isolated RNA had been reverse transcribed. Sequencing used immunoSEQ multiplex PCR; TCRdb keeps in-frame clones, though not all of them. The repertoire holds hundreds of thousands of clones, with roughly an eighth as singletons. These receptors have no known antigen. Sequencing used naive CD4+ T cells from blood. These receptors were taken from a man aged 30-40 years with type 1 diabetes.

In its sample, this clone was seen a few times. J is TRBJ2-1 and V is TRBV18; tentatively, D is TRBD1 (6 bases). Trimming took off 6 bases at V and 7 bases at J, with 16 bases between the two ends. CDR1 KGHSH and CDR2 LQKENI come from the germline V gene. CDR3 length equals 14 residues. CDR3 residues: CASSRGVDFNEQFF. The CDR3 DNA reads TGTGCCAGCTCCAGGGGAGTTGATTTTAATGAGCAGTTCTTC.

The CDR3 here is CASSYSRFNLEQYF. In nucleotides, the CDR3 is TGTGCCAGCAGTTACTCGAGATTTAACCTCGAGCAGTACTTC. The rearrangement joins TRBV6-5 to TRBJ2-7, with D unresolved. The CDR3 has 14 residues. V was pared by 0 bases and J by 6 bases, with 12 bases between. CDR1 is MNHEY, CDR2 SVGAGI, per germline.

This clone was seen a handful of times. The chain uses TRBV29-1 and TRBJ1-1; D ambiguous. CDR3 length: 10 residues. V shed 5 bases and J shed 1 base, with 2 bases lying between them. The germline gives CDR1 SQVTM, CDR2 ANQGSEA. CDR3 in amino acids: CSVQNTEAFF. CDR3 bases: TGCAGCGTTCAGAACACTGAAGCTTTCTTT. Full variable domain (remainder filled in from reference TRBV29-1 and TRBJ1-1): SAVISQKPSRDICQRGTSLTIQCQVDSQVTMMFWYRQQPGQSLTLIATANQGSEATYESGFVIDKFPISRPNLTFSTLTVSNMSPEDSSIYLCSVQNTEAFFGQGTRLTVV.

The chain recombines TRBV19 with TRBJ2-7; 7 nucleotides align to TRBD1. Trimming took 1 base from V and 3 from J; bases not matched to a gene: 3. CDR1 and CDR2 from the germline V gene are LNHDA and SQIVND (reference sequence). This CDR3 is 14 amino acids long. The CDR3, as DNA: TGTGCCAGTAGTATAGGTGACAGGGTCTACGAGCAGTACTTC. Its translation is CASSIGDRVYEQYF.

The CDR3 DNA reads as TGCGCCAGCAGCTCCGACAGGGGAGGCACTGAAGCTTTCTTT. Protein: CASSSDRGGTEAFF. The chain uses TRBV5-1 and TRBJ1-1, with TRBD1 matching over 8 bases. Germline CDR1 and CDR2: SGHRS and YFSETQ. This CDR3 is 14 amino acids long. V lost 3 bases, J lost 4 bases, and 5 bases stayed unmatched. Using reference TRBV5-1 and TRBJ1-1 for the parts outside the CDR3, the full variable domain is KAGVTQTPRYLIKTRGQQVTLSCSPISGHRSVSWYQQTPGQGLQFLFEYFSETQRNKGNFPGRFSGRQFSNSRSEMNVSTLELGDSALYLCASSSDRGGTEAFFGQGTRLTVV.

The CDR3 protein is CASSGSSGDLDTQYF. The CDR3, as DNA: TGTGCCAGCAGTGGGTCTAGCGGGGACCTAGATACGCAGTATTTT. The chain combines TRBV27 with TRBJ2-3; 9 nucleotides match TRBD2. The V gene end was trimmed by 5 bases and the J gene end by 5 bases; junction bases not matched to a gene: 8. This CDR3 comprises 15 residues. CDR1 is MNHEY, CDR2 SMNVEV, per germline (reference sequence).

This clone has a handful of counts. This rearrangement joins TRBV30 to TRBJ2-3, with a weak D call TRBD2 (6 bases). The CDR3 totals 14 residues. Germline CDR1 and CDR2: GTSNPN and SVGIG (reference sequence). The CDR3 reads CAVSDGGFTDTQYF. DNA for the CDR3: TGTGCTGTCTCCGACGGGGGTTTCACAGATACGCAGTATTTT. Filled out from reference TRBV30 and TRBJ2-3, the complete variable domain reads SQTIHQWPATLVQPVGSPLSLECTVEGTSNPNLYWYRQAAGRGLQLLFYSVGIGQISSEVPQNLSASRPQDRQFILSSKKLLLSDSGFYLCAVSDGGFTDTQYFGPGTRLTVL.

This clone has only a few counts. The chain couples TRBV7-2 to TRBJ2-3, with D perhaps TRBD2 (6 bases). CDR3 length: 16 residues. CDR1 and CDR2 from the germline V gene are SGHTA and FQGNSA. V gave up 5 bases and J gave up 0 bases, with 15 bases separating them. CDR3 loop: CASSALAGLSTDTQYF. The CDR3 nucleotides read TGTGCCAGCAGCGCCCTCGCGGGATTAAGCACAGATACGCAGTATTTT.

This sequence joins TRBV5-1 and TRBJ2-1; D not resolved. Deletions cut 1 base from V and 4 bases from J, with 6 bases between. This CDR3 has 13 residues. The germline CDR1 and CDR2 sequences are SGHRS and YFSETQ. The CDR3 DNA reads TGCGCCAGCAGCTTGACGGGTTACAATGAGCAGTTCTTC. Protein: CASSLTGYNEQFF.

This clone was seen a few times. The chain joins TRBV5-4 to TRBJ2-1, with a possible D match to TRBD1 (6 bases). Germline V lookup: CDR1 SGHNT, CDR2 YYREEE (reference sequence). The CDR3 loop spans 15 amino acids. V lost 3 bases and J 3 bases, leaving 13 bases between the germline ends. CDR3 sequence reads: CASSSGQPSYNEQFF. The CDR3 DNA follows: TGTGCCAGCAGCTCTGGACAGCCCAGCTACAATGAGCAGTTCTTC.

V is TRBV6-1 and J is TRBJ2-7; 7 positions match TRBD2. The CDR3 contains 13 residues. Trimming took 8 bases from V and 3 from J; bases not matched to a gene: 7. Germline CDR1 is MNHNS and CDR2 is SASEGT. The CDR3 loop is CASCIQRDYEQYF. In DNA form, the CDR3 reads TGTGCCAGCTGTATACAGCGGGACTACGAGCAGTACTTC.

Many counts were recorded for this clone. The rearrangement uses TRBV29-1 and TRBJ2-4; maybe TRBD1 (6 bases). Germline CDR1 and CDR2: SQVTM and ANQGSEA. V was clipped by 1 base and J by 6 bases, with 10 bases between them. The CDR3 covers 13 residues. The CDR3 spells CSVEVTGLNIQYF. The CDR3 DNA is TGCAGCGTTGAAGTAACAGGGTTAAACATTCAGTACTTC.

The sample holds a few counts of this clone. This rearrangement joins TRBV29-1 to TRBJ1-2, with 8 nucleotides matching TRBD1. Germline CDR1 and CDR2: SQVTM and ANQGSEA. The CDR3 contains 11 residues. CDR3 in amino acids: CTADRDRGYTF. CDR3 coding DNA: TGCACGGCGGACAGGGACCGTGGCTACACCTTC.

In this sample, this clone turned up a few times. This chain uses TRBV28 with TRBJ1-4; 9 nucleotides align to TRBD1. CDR3 length equals 14 residues. The germline V gene has CDR1 MDHEN and CDR2 SYDVKM. J gave up 8 bases and V 5 bases, and 6 bases lay outside the gene matches. The CDR3 here is CASSVQGAGEKLFF. CDR3 in DNA: TGTGCCAGCAGTGTACAGGGGGCTGGAGAAAAACTGTTTTTT.